This TCR beta chain was retrieved from a study of beta chain features in type 1 diabetes. Comment on this clone: Its specificity is unknown.

Sampling consisted of one heparinised blood draw per donor, averaging around 110 mL. All of the isolated RNA was reverse transcribed, so expressed TCRB transcripts were sequenced. The average read count of naive, central memory and regulatory T cell samples was around 3.6 million. The method was immunoSEQ multiplex PCR; TCRdb's version includes in-frame clones alone and lacks a portion of them. The sample carries 250,000 to 300,000 clones, approximately 15% recorded once. General study findings and limits: Cells with high TCR expression could be over-represented when cDNA is sequenced. Among all four CD4+ subsets, Type 1 diabetes patients had TCRB CDR3s that were moderately but significantly shorter. A closer apparent resemblance between naive, central memory and Treg TCRB repertoires was seen in patients than in healthy donors.

Germline CDR1 SGHRS, CDR2 YFSETQ. Deletions cut 4 bases from V and 1 base from J, with 6 bases between. This CDR3 has 13 residues. Material: naive CD4+ T cells from blood. The chain links TRBV5-1 to TRBJ1-3; D not certain. The clonotype was recovered from a man younger than 40 with type 1 diabetes. This CDR3 is CASSTESGNTIYF. CDR3 DNA: TGCGCCAGCAGCACTGAATCTGGAAACACCATATATTTT.